The T cell receptor beta chain described here comes from a study of T-cell memory formation after mild COVID-19. In the study overall: TCR clusters showed largely donor specificity. The study's findings and limits: A subset of responding clones appeared in pre-infection memory, suggesting cross-reactive memory joined. Among CD4+ contracting clones, most were CM and EM, and CD8+ ones EMRA.

Barcoded TCR alpha and TCR beta cDNA libraries with UMIs came from 5'RACE using constant-segment primers. TCRdb fed the 5' RACE reads into MiXCR, producing one record per CDR3 protein. The sample records around 99,000 distinct CDR3 sequences, approximately 15% being singletons. This CDR3 has 14 amino acids. Germline assignment: CDR1 ENHRY and CDR2 SYGVKD. The V gene lost 5 bases and the J gene lost 5 bases, with 13 bases spanning the gap. Notes on this clonotype: Antigen: not known.

The chain is built from TRBV10-3 and TRBJ1-5; perhaps TRBD1 as D (6 bases). The TCR originated in a man aged 18 to 29 who had mild COVID-19 (a few samples of this study predate the infection). Cell type and time point are not known. What was sequenced was PBMCs or a T cell subset sorted from them (not recorded which). CDR3 sequence reads: CAISSDSWYQPQHF. The CDR3 nucleotides read TGTGCCATCAGTTCGGACAGTTGGTATCAGCCCCAGCATTTT.